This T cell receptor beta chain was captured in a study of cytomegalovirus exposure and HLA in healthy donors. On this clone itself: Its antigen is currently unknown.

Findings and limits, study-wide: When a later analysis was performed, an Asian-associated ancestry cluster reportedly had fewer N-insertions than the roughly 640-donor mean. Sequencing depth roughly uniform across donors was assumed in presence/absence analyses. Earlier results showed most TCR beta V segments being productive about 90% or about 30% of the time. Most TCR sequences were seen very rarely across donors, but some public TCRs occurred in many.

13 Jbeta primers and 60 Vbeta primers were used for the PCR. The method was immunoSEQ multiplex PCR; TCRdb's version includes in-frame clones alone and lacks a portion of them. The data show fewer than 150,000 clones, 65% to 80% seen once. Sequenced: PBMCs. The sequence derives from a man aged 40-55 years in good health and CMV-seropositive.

The DNA for the CDR3 is TGCGCCAGCAGCTATACAGGAGGGGCGGAGACCCAGTACTTC. Residues: CASSYTGGAETQYF. This sequence joins TRBV5-1 and TRBJ2-5; D is perhaps TRBD2 (6 bases). V lost 3 bases and J lost 5, with 14 bases in between. The CDR3 length is 14 residues. Germline V gives CDR1 SGHRS, CDR2 YFSETQ.